This T cell receptor beta chain stems from a study of technical replicates of blood from a few donors. Germline loops: CDR1 MGHRA, CDR2 YSYEKL. CDR3 length equals 17 residues. V trimming: 1 base; J trimming: 4 bases; junction bases outside the gene matches: 9. Clones were read by immunoSEQ multiplex PCR, and TCRdb kept only the in-frame ones, dropping some. The profile shows 60,000 to 85,000 clones, around nine tenths of them singletons. The source is a human donor in good health. Sequenced: T cells isolated from PBMCs. The chain carries TRBV4-1 and TRBJ2-2, with 7 bases identical to TRBD2. CDR3 sequence: CASSQGFGLAVTGELFF. In DNA, the CDR3 is TGCGCCAGCAGCCAAGGTTTTGGGCTAGCGGTCACCGGGGAGCTGTTTTTT.